Sequencing of this TCR beta chain was carried out in a study of preoperative IRX-2 immunotherapy in early breast cancer. Treatment: preoperative locoregional IRX-2 cytokine immunotherapy. Preoperative locoregional IRX-2 cytokine immunotherapy was tested in the phase Ib source study. Assay used: immunoSEQ multiplex PCR; TCRdb lists only in-frame clones, some missing. The table shows over 60,000 clones, with approximately 93% occurring only once. The receptor comes from a human donor with breast cancer. The sample here was taken from a patient treated with IRX-2 immunotherapy.

Here the CDR3 reads CASSPTNYAKNIQYF. The CDR3 DNA follows: TGTGCCAGCAGCCCAACCAACTATGCCAAAAACATTCAGTACTTC. The chain is built from TRBV7-2 and TRBJ2-4, with D unclear. The V gene's germline CDR1 is SGHTA and CDR2 FQGNSA. The CDR3 contains 15 residues. The ends were cut back, 5 bases at V and 1 base at J, with 12 bases in the middle.